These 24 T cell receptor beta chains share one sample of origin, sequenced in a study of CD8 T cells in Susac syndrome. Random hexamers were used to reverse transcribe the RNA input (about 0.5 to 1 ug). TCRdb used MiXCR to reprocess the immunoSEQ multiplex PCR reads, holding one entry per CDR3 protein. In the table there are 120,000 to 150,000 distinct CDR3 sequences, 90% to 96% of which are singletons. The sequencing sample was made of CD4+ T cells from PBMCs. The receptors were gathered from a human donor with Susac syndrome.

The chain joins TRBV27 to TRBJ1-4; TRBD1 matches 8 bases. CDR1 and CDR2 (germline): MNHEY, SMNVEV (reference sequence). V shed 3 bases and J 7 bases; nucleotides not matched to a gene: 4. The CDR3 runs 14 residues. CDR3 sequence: CASSFVGQGEKLFF. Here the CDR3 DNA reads TGTGCCAGCAGTTTCGTCGGACAGGGTGAAAAACTGTTTTTT.

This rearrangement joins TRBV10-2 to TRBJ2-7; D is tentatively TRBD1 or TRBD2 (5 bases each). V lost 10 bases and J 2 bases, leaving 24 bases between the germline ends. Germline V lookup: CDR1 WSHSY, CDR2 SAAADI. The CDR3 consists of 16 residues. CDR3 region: CATQRRLGTATYEQYF. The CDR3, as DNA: TGCGCCACCCAGAGGAGGTTAGGGACGGCCACCTACGAGCAGTACTTC.

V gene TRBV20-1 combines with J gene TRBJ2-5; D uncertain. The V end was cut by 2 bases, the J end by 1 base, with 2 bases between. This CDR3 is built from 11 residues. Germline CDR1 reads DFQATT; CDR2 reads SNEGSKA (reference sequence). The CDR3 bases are TGCAGTGCTAGACCCCAAGAGACCCAGTACTTC. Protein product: CSARPQETQYF.

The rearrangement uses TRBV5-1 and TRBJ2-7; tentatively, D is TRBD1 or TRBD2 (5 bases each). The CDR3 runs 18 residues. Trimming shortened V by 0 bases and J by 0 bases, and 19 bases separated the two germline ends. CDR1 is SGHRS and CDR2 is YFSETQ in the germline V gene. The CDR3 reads CASSLGGPTTVSSYEQYF. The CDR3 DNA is TGCGCCAGCAGCTTGGGGGGACCCACGACGGTTAGCTCCTACGAGCAGTACTTC.

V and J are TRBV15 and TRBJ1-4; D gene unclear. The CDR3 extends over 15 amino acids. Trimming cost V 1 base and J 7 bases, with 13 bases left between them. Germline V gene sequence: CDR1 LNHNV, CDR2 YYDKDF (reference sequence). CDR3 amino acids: CATSRGEGRGEKLFF. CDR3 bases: TGTGCCACCAGCAGAGGGGAAGGGCGGGGTGAAAAACTGTTTTTT.

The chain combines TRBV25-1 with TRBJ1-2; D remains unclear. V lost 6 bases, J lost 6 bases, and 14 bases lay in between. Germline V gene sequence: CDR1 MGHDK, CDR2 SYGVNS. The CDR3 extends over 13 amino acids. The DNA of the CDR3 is TGTGCCAGCAGAGCAGACCCCATGGATGGCTACACCTTC. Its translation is CASRADPMDGYTF.

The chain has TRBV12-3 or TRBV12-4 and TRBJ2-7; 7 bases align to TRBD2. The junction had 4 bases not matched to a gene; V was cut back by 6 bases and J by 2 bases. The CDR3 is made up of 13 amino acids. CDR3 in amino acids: CASSQAGPYEQYF. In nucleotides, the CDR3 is TGTGCCAGCAGCCAAGCGGGACCCTACGAGCAGTACTTC.

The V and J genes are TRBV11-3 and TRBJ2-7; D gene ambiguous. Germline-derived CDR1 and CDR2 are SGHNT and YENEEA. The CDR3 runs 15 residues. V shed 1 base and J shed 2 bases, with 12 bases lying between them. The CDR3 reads CASSLAYGNAYEQYF. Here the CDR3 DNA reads TGTGCCAGCAGCTTAGCCTATGGCAACGCCTACGAGCAGTACTTC.

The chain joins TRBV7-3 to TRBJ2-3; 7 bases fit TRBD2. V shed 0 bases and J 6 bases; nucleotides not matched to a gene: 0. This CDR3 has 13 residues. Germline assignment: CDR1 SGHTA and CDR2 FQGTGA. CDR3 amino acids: CASSLTGGDTQYF. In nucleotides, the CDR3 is TGTGCCAGCAGCTTAACGGGAGGGGATACGCAGTATTTT.

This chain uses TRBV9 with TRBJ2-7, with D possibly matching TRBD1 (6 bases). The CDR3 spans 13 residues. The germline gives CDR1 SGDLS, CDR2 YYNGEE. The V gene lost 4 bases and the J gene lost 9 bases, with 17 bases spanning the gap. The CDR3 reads CASSPQKGGRQYF. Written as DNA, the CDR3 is TGTGCCAGCAGCCCCCAAAAAGGGGGTCGGCAGTACTTC.

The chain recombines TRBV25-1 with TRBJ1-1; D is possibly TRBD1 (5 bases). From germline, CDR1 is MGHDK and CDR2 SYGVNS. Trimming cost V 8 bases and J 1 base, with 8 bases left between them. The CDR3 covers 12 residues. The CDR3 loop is CASAGPNTEAFF. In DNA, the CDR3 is TGTGCCAGCGCGGGACCGAACACTGAAGCTTTCTTT.

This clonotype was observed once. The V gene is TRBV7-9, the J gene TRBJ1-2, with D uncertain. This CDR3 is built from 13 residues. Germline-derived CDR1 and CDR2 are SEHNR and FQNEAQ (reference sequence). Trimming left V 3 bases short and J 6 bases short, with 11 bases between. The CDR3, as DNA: TGTGCCAGCAGCTTTGGGAGTAAGGATGGCTACACCTTC. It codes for CASSFGSKDGYTF.

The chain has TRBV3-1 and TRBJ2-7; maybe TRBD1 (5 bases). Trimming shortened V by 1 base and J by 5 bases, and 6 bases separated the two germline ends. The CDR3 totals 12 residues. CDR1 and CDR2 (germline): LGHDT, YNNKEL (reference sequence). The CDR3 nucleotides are TGTGCCAGCAGCCAAGTGACAGACGAGCAGTACTTC. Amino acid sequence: CASSQVTDEQYF.

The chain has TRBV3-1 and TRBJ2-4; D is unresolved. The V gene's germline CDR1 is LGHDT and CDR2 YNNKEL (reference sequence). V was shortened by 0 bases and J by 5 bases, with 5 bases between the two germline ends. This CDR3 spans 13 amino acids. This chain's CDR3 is CASSQDYQNIQYF. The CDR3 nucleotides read TGTGCCAGCAGCCAAGATTACCAAAACATTCAGTACTTC.

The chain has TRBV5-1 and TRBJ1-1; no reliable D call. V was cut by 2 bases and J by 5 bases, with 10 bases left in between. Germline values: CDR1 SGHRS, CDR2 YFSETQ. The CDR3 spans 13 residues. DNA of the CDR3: TGCGCCAGCAGCTTAGCGCTCACAACTGAAGCTTTCTTT. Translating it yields CASSLALTTEAFF.

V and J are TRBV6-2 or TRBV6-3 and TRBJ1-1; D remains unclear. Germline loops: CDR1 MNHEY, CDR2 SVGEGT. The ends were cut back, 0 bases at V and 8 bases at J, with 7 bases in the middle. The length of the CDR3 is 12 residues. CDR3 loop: CASSYSVREAFF. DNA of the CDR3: TGTGCCAGCAGTTACTCAGTCAGGGAAGCTTTCTTT.

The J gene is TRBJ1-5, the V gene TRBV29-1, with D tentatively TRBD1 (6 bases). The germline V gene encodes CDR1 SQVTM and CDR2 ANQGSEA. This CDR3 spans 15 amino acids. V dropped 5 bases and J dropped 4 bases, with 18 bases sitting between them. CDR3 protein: CSVQFPGQSNQPQHF. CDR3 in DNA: TGCAGCGTTCAGTTCCCTGGACAGTCAAATCAGCCCCAGCATTTT.

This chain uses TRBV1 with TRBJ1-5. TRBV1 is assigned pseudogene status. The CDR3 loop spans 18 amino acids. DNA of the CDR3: TGCACCAGCAGCAGAGAGCCGGGGGGCCGAATACGCAATCAGCCCCAGCATTTT. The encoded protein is CTSSREPGGRIRNQPQHF.

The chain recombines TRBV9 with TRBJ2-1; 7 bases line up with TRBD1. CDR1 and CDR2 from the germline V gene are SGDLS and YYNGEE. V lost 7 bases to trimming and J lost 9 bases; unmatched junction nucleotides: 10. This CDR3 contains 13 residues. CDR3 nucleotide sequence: TGTGCCAGCGGCTCCGAGGGGGCGACTGAGCAGTTCTTC. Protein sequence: CASGSEGATEQFF.

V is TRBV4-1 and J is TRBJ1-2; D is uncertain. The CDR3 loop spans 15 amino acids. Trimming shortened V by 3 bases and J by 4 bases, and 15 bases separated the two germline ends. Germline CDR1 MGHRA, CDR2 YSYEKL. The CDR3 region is CASSQPSGGIYGYTF. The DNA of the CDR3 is TGCGCCAGCAGCCAGCCCTCGGGTGGCATCTATGGCTACACCTTC.

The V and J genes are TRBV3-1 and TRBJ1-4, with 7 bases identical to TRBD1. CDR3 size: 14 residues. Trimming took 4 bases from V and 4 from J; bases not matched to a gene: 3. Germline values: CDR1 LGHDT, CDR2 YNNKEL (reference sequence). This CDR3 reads CASSLRDSNEKLFF. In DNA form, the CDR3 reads TGTGCCAGCAGCCTGCGGGACAGTAATGAAAAACTGTTTTTT.

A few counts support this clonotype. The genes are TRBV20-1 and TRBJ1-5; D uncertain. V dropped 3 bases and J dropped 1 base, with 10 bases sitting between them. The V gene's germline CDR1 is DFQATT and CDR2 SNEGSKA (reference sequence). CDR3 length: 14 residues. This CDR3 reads CSARDSGSNQPQHF. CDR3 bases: TGCAGTGCTAGGGACTCCGGGAGCAATCAGCCCCAGCATTTT.

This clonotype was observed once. The CDR3 bases are TGCGCCAGCAGCTTGGCCAGCGGGAGTCCCCATGAGCAGTTCTTC. Amino acid sequence: CASSLASGSPHEQFF. The chain is built from TRBV5-1 and TRBJ2-1; 8 nucleotides align to TRBD2. The CDR3 contains 15 residues. Germline CDR1 SGHRS, CDR2 YFSETQ. J was trimmed by 8 bases and V by 0 bases; bases with no gene match: 7.

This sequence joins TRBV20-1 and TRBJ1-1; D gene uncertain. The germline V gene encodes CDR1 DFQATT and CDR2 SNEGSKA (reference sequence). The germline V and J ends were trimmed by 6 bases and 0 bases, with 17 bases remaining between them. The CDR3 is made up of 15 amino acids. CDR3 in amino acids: CSAPILYLLNTEAFF. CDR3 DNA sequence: TGCAGTGCGCCAATCCTTTACTTACTGAACACTGAAGCTTTCTTT.